One and the same sample provided the 15 T cell receptor beta chains below, sequenced in a study of regulatory T cells in long-lasting Graves disease listed by TCRdb under 2021. Library preparation was by multiplex PCR. TCRdb records Illumina HiSeq 4000 as the sequencer. TCR beta libraries were built with iRepertoire HTBI primers and Arm-PCR amplification of CDR3 regions. Starting from the raw public reads, TCRdb applied fastp trimming at Q25, assembled clones with MiXCR and retained in-frame beta chains. Entries are consolidated by CDR3 protein sequence, retaining the most common genes and DNA. This sample gives fewer than 500,000 distinct CDR3 sequences in total; around 15% of them show up just once. The ten largest clones add up to 12% of the sample. The time point label corresponds to: newly diagnosed GD, antithyroid drugs for less than 3 months. For both TCR sequencing and RNA sequencing, RNA was extracted from PBMCs using TRIzol.

These data also formed part of another study, on T cells in Graves' hyperthyroidism and ophthalmopathy.

Source: peripheral blood mononuclear cells (PBMCs), taken at new diagnosis, from a patient treated with antithyroid drugs. These receptor sequences come from a man aged 35-49 years with Graves disease. Donor details come from another sample of the same person, matched by shared clones.

This clonotype was counted many times. The J gene is TRBJ2-3, the V gene TRBV20-1, with 9 bases identical to TRBD2. From germline, CDR1 is DFQATT and CDR2 SNEGSKA (reference sequence). CDR3 length equals 20 residues. Trimming removed 3 bases from V and 2 bases from J; junction bases left unmatched: 21. Here the CDR3 reads CSARTPRVAGVGFSTDTQYF. The DNA of the CDR3 is TGCAGTGCTAGGACCCCGCGGGTAGCGGGAGTCGGGTTCTCCACAGATACGCAGTATTTT.

This clonotype was seen ten or more times. J is TRBJ2-3 and V is TRBV11-1; no clear D gene. V gave up 8 bases and J gave up 2 bases, with 8 bases separating them. CDR1 and CDR2 from the germline V gene are SGHAT and FQDESV (reference sequence). The CDR3 has 12 amino acids. Here the CDR3 reads CASGTSTDTQYF. The CDR3 nucleotides are TGTGCCAGCGGCACCTCCACAGATACGCAGTATTTT. The variable domain in full, completed from reference TRBV11-1 and TRBJ2-3, reads EAEVAQSPRYKITEKSQAVAFWCDPISGHATLYWYRQILGQGPELLVQFQDESVVDDSQLPKDRFSAERLKGVDSTLKIQPAELGDSAMYLCASGTSTDTQYFGPGTRLTVL.

On this clonotype: An end of the junction does not agree with germline; a read error may underlie this. V gene TRBV5-5 combines with J gene TRBJ2-7, with D possibly matching TRBD1 (6 bases). This CDR3 contains 15 residues. Germline loops: CDR1 SGHKS, CDR2 YYEKEE (reference sequence). The CDR3 region is CASSLAPQGSYEQYF. CDR3 in DNA: TGTGCAAGCAGCTTGGCCCCACAGGGCAGCTACGAGCAGTACTTC.

This clonotype was counted ten times or more. Here the CDR3 reads CASKYNEQFF. DNA of the CDR3: TGTGCCAGCAAGTACAATGAGCAGTTCTTC. The chain is built from TRBV2 and TRBJ2-1, with D unresolved. Per germline, CDR1 SNHLY and CDR2 FYNNEI. The CDR3 totals 10 residues. The V end lost 7 bases, the J end lost 4 bases, and 2 bases lay between the germline ends.

The chain couples TRBV6-5 to TRBJ2-7; TRBD1 agrees at 11 bases. This CDR3 contains 18 residues. V was clipped by 2 bases and J by 0 bases; unmatched bases: 9. CDR1 is MNHEY, CDR2 SVGAGI, per germline. In nucleotides, the CDR3 is TGTGCCAGCAGTTACGTATTGGGACAGGGGGGCTACTCCTACGAGCAGTACTTC. Translation gives CASSYVLGQGGYSYEQYF.

The chain recombines TRBV7-9 with TRBJ2-3, with a tentative D call TRBD2 (5 bases). The V end lost 5 bases, the J end lost 0 bases, and 15 bases lay between the germline ends. The CDR3 has 16 amino acids. Germline V gene lookup returns CDR1 SEHNR and CDR2 FQNEAQ (reference sequence). CDR3 residues: CASSAGGGGSTDTQYF. CDR3 DNA sequence: TGTGCCAGCAGCGCAGGAGGTGGCGGGAGCACAGATACGCAGTATTTT.

There are many counts of this clonotype. V gene TRBV2 combines with J gene TRBJ2-4, with 9 positions matching TRBD1. Trimming cost V 5 bases and J 6 bases; bases outside gene matches: 5. The CDR3 runs to 14 residues. Germline CDR1 reads SNHLY; CDR2 reads FYNNEI. CDR3 residues: CASSSPGQGNIQYF. CDR3 bases: TGTGCCAGCAGTTCCCCGGGACAGGGAAACATTCAGTACTTC.

Many counts were recorded for this clonotype. The rearrangement joins TRBV20-1 to TRBJ2-7, with 8 bases that match TRBD2. CDR1 DFQATT and CDR2 SNEGSKA come from the germline V gene (reference sequence). CDR3 length: 15 residues. J lost 1 base, V lost 1 base, and 6 bases had no gene match. The CDR3 spells CSARVPAGASYEQYF. The DNA for the CDR3 is TGCAGTGCTAGAGTTCCAGCGGGAGCGTCCTACGAGCAGTACTTC.

This clonotype was recorded many times. The chain recombines TRBV2 with TRBJ1-1; 12 bases align to TRBD1. Per the germline V gene, CDR1 is SNHLY and CDR2 is FYNNEI. The V and J ends lost 6 bases and 4 bases, in that order; junction bases with no gene match: 6. CDR3 length: 15 residues. DNA for the CDR3: TGTGCCAGCAGCGGGACAGGGGGCCCGAGCACTGAAGCTTTCTTT. Its translation: CASSGTGGPSTEAFF.

There are a few counts of this clonotype. The CDR3 DNA follows: TGCAGCGCCACCGGGGCCAACCTCTATGGCTACACCTTC. This codes for CSATGANLYGYTF. The chain carries TRBV29-1 and TRBJ1-2; the D gene is possibly TRBD1 (5 bases). The CDR3 runs to 13 residues. V lost 7 bases, J lost 4 bases, and 16 bases lay in between. Germline assignment: CDR1 SQVTM and CDR2 ANQGSEA. The complete variable domain, with remaining parts taken from reference TRBV29-1 and TRBJ1-2, reads SAVISQKPSRDICQRGTSLTIQCQVDSQVTMMFWYRQQPGQSLTLIATANQGSEATYESGFVIDKFPISRPNLTFSTLTVSNMSPEDSSIYLCSATGANLYGYTFGSGTRLTVV.

The sample holds many counts of this clonotype. The J gene is TRBJ2-1, the V gene TRBV30, with D unresolved. Between the trimmed V and J ends, which lost 4 bases and 4 bases, there was a span of 5 bases. The CDR3 length is 11 residues. Germline-derived CDR1 and CDR2 are GTSNPN and SVGIG (reference sequence). The CDR3 sequence: CAWMVYNEQFF. The CDR3 region has the DNA TGTGCCTGGATGGTGTACAATGAGCAGTTCTTC.

Ten or more counts support this clonotype. This chain connects TRBV28 to TRBJ2-2, with D maybe TRBD1 (5 bases). Trimming took off 6 bases at V and 6 bases at J, with 17 bases between the two ends. The CDR3 is 15 amino acids. Looked up from germline, CDR1 is MDHEN and CDR2 is SYDVKM. CDR3 region: CASSRPPQGAGELFF. CDR3 nucleotide sequence: TGTGCCAGCAGCCGTCCTCCGCAGGGCGCCGGGGAGCTGTTTTTT.

Only a few counts were recorded for this clonotype. V is TRBV20-1 and J is TRBJ1-5; D might be TRBD1 (5 bases). The CDR3 has 14 amino acids. Germline V gene lookup returns CDR1 DFQATT and CDR2 SNEGSKA (reference sequence). Trimming shortened V by 3 bases and J by 3 bases, and 12 bases separated the two germline ends. The CDR3 spells CSARYGAPNQPQHF. The CDR3 coding sequence is TGCAGTGCTAGGTATGGGGCTCCCAATCAGCCCCAGCATTTT.

This clonotype was seen at least ten times. V is TRBV28 and J is TRBJ1-2; D gene uncertain. V shed 3 bases and J shed 8 bases, with 19 bases lying between them. The CDR3 length is 15 residues. Germline CDR1 is MDHEN and CDR2 is SYDVKM. CDR3 in DNA: TGTGCCAGCAGTTTTTGGGTTGACAAGGTGGAAGGCTACACCTTC. Its protein is CASSFWVDKVEGYTF.

The chain recombines TRBV20-1 with TRBJ1-2; 9 bases agree with TRBD1. The J segment lost 2 bases and the V segment lost 3 bases, leaving 4 bases of the junction unmatched. The CDR3 extends over 14 amino acids. CDR1 and CDR2 from the germline V gene are DFQATT and SNEGSKA (reference sequence). The CDR3 reads CSARETGGNYGYTF. CDR3 bases: TGCAGTGCTAGGGAGACAGGGGGAAACTATGGCTACACCTTC.